This T cell receptor beta chain was observed in a study of Ad26.COV2.S vaccination and SARS-CoV-2 variants. Study information: By the intramuscular route, Ad26.COV2.S was given once, or twice 56 days apart.

Turning to this clone: What it recognizes is unknown.

Findings and limits, study-wide: In vaccinated individuals, spike-specific CD8+ and CD4+ T cell responses reportedly displayed substantial breadth.

This sample's treatment: roughly 20 received Ad26.COV2.S at low or high dose, single or two shots; roughly 5 received placebo; per-sample allocation not given. Samples analyzed were those drawn on day 63 after the first vaccine or placebo injection. It was an adult aged 18-55 years in Boston who was the donor. TCRdb's table, derived via immunoSEQ multiplex PCR, lists solely in-frame clones and lacks some. In the table there are approximately 420,000 clones, 85% to 90% of which are singletons. The CDR3 spans 16 residues. CDR1 is LGHNA, CDR2 YSLEER, per germline. V was clipped by 4 bases and J by 6 bases; unmatched bases: 10.

The specimen comprised peripheral blood, sampled in a trial of Ad26.COV2.S vaccine versus placebo. V and J are TRBV4-3 and TRBJ2-2; TRBD1 agrees at 8 bases. This TCR came from a person aged 18-60 years who received the Ad26.COV2.S COVID-19 vaccine or a placebo. The CDR3 bases are TGCGCCAGCAGCCCATCCGGCGACAGGGGTGCCGGGGAGCTGTTTTTT. Amino acids: CASSPSGDRGAGELFF.